What follows is one TCR beta chain and its context. Its specificity is unknown. The entry originates in a study of Ad26.COV2.S vaccination and SARS-CoV-2 variants. Looking at the study overall: Intramuscularly, Ad26.COV2.S was given either once or twice, 56 days apart.

Treatment described: around 19 received Ad26.COV2.S at low or high dose, single or two shots; about 5 received placebo; per-sample allocation not given. Sampling happened 63 days after the first vaccine or placebo injection. Germline V gives CDR1 PRHDT, CDR2 FYEKMQ (reference sequence). The CDR3 is 13 amino acids. V trimming: 7 bases; J trimming: 6 bases; junction bases outside the gene matches: 6. Study results and limitations: Substantial response breadth was reportedly seen for spike-specific CD8+ and CD4+ T cells after vaccination. In TCR breadth and depth analyses, total T cell responses may have been underestimated.

Profiled with immunoSEQ multiplex PCR; TCRdb holds only in-frame clones, not every one. The sample lists 300,000 to 350,000 clones, about 90% occurring once. The genes are TRBV13 and TRBJ2-1; 7 nucleotides match TRBD1. The receptor comes from a person between 18 and 65 years old who received the Ad26.COV2.S COVID-19 vaccine or a placebo. The specimen was peripheral blood, collected in a trial of Ad26.COV2.S vaccine versus placebo. CDR3 sequence (DNA): TGTGCCAGCAAGGGGGCTTCCCCCAATGAGCAGTTCTTC. Translation gives CASKGASPNEQFF.